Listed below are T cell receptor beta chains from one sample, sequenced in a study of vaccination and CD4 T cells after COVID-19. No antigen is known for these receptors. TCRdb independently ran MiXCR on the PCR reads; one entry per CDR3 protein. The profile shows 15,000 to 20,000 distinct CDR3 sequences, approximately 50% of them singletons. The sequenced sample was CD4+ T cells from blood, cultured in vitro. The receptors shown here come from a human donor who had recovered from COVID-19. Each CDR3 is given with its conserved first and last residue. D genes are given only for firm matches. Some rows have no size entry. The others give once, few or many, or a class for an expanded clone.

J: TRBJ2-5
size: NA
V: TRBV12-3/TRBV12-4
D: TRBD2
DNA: TGTGCCAGCAGTTTATGGGTAGCGGGGGGCTTGGAGACCCAGTACTTC
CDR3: CASSLWVAGGLETQYF

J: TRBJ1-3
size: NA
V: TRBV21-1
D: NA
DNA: TGTGCCAGCAGCAAGGGGGGACGGTCCTACTCTGGAAACACCATATATTTT
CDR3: CASSKGGRSYSGNTIYF

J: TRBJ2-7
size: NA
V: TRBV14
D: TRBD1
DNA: TGTGCCAGCAGCCTTCTTTCCTGGGACAGATCCTACGAGCAGTACTTC
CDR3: CASSLLSWDRSYEQYF

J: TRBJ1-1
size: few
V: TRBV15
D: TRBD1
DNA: TGTGCCACCAGCAGAGGGACAGGGGGCTCCGCTGAAGCTTTCTTT
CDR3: CATSRGTGGSAEAFF

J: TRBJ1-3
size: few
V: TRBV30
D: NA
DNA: TGTGCCTGGAACTGGGGTTACGGAAACACCATATATTTT
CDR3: CAWNWGYGNTIYF

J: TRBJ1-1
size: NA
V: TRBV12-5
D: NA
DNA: TGTGCTAGTGGTCCTTCCCCCCACAGGGACACTGAAGCTTTCTTT
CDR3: CASGPSPHRDTEAFF

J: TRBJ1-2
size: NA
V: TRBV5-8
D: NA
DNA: TGTGCCAGCAGGAGGGGACTCGGTGGCTACACCTTC
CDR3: CASRRGLGGYTF

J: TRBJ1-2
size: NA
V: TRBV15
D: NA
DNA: TGTGCCACCTCTAGCGGGGTGCCTGGCTACACCTTC
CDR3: CATSSGVPGYTF

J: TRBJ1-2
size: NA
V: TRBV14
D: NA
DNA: TGTGCCAGCAGCCAAGAAGACTTAGGGTATGGCTACACCTTC
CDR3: CASSQEDLGYGYTF

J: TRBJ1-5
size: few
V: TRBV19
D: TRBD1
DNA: TGTGCCAGTAGCCTAGGGGGCCTGGGTCAGCCCCAGCATTTT
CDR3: CASSLGGLGQPQHF

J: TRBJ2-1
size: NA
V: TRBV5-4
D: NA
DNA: TGTGCCAGCAGCCCTACCGGCAGAGACTCCTACAATGAGCAGTTCTTC
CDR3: CASSPTGRDSYNEQFF

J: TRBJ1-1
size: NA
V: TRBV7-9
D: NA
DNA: TGTGCCAGCAGCTTAAGTGAGACCAAAGCTTTCTTT
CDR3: CASSLSETKAFF

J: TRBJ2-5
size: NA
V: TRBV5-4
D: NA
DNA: TGTGCCAGCAGCTCTGGGGCAGGGGACCAAGAGACCCAGTACTTC
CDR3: CASSSGAGDQETQYF

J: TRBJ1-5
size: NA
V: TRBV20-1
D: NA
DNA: TGCAGTGCGGTAACTAGTCTGGATCAGCCCCAGCATTTT
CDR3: CSAVTSLDQPQHF

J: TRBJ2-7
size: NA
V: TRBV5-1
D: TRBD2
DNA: TGCGCCAGCAGCTGGGGACTAGCGGGAACCTACGAGCAGTACTTC
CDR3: CASSWGLAGTYEQYF

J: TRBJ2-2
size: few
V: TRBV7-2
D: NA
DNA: TGTGCCAGCAGCTTATTAGGAGGTATTCACACCGGGGAGCTGTTTTTT
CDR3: CASSLLGGIHTGELFF

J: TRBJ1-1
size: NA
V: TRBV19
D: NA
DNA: TGTGCCAGCATTCGCGGTGGTTACGCTGAAGCTTTCTTT
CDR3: CASIRGGYAEAFF

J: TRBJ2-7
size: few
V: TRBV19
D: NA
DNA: TGTGCCAGTAGTATAGGGGATGCGGAATACGAGCAGTACTTC
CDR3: CASSIGDAEYEQYF

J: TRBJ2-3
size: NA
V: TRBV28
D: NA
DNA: TGTGCCAGCAGTTTCCGGCTCGCTAGCACAGATACGCAGTATTTT
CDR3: CASSFRLASTDTQYF

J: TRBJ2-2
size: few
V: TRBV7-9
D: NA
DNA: TGTGCCAGCAGCTTAGGGGCCCAGGAGGGGAACACCGGGGAGCTGTTTTTT
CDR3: CASSLGAQEGNTGELFF

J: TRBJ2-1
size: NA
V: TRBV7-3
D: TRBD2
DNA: TGTGCCAGCAGCTTGGCTAGCGGGAGTCAAGAGCAGTTCTTC
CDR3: CASSLASGSQEQFF

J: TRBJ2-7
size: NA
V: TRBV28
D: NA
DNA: TGTGCCAGCAGTTTATTGGGAGCTATTGGCTCCGAGCAGTACTTC
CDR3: CASSLLGAIGSEQYF